This T cell receptor beta chain comes out of a study of blood T cell repertoires in COVID-19. The overall study: Acute-phase and convalescent COVID-19 samples originated in the United States, Italy and Spain.

The germline V gene has CDR1 MGHRA and CDR2 YSYEKL. The CDR3 is made up of 15 amino acids. Germline trimming cut 6 bases from V and 8 bases from J; bases unmatched to any gene: 11. Profiling relied on immunoSEQ multiplex PCR, and the TCRdb table lists in-frame clones only, not all of them. The sample gives about 99,000 clones, around 83% of which show up once; approximately 3.6% is in the top ten. This chain connects TRBV4-1 to TRBJ2-3; TRBD2 matches 10 bases. Input material: peripheral blood. The clonotype originates from an elderly woman with active or convalescent COVID-19. The CDR3 loop is CASSSASGGDGTQYF. The CDR3 nucleotides read TGCGCCAGCAGTTCAGCTAGCGGGGGTGACGGTACGCAGTATTTT.